The T cell receptor (beta chain) under discussion was sequenced for a study of blood T cell repertoires in COVID-19. Overall study context: T cells, B-cell-depleted T cells, or PBMCs provided the cDNA or gDNA that served as material.

The table came from immunoSEQ multiplex PCR; TCRdb's copy has only in-frame clones and leaves some out. The sample yields 150,000 to 200,000 clones, roughly 91% seen once. Germline-derived CDR1 and CDR2 are MNHEY and SVGAGI. V was clipped by 8 bases and J by 2 bases, with 16 bases between them. CDR3 length equals 14 residues. This clone was seen more than once but under ten times. The sequenced material came from peripheral blood. The sequence came from a human donor in a cohort sampled during active COVID-19. The chain has TRBV6-5 and TRBJ2-7, with a possible D match to TRBD1 (5 bases). The CDR3 protein is CASAAYRRTYEQYF. The CDR3 DNA follows: TGTGCCAGCGCGGCGTACAGGAGAACCTACGAGCAGTACTTC.